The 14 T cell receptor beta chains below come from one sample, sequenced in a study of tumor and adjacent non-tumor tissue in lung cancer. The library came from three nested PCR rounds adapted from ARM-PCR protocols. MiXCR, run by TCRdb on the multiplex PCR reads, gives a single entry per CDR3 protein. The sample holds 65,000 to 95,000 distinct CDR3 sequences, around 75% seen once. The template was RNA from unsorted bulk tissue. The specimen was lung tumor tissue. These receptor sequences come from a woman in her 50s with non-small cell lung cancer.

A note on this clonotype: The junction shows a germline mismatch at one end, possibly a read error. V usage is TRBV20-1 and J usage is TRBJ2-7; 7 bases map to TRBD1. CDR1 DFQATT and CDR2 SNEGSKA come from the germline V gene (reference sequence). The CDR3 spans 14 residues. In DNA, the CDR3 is TGCAGTGCTAGAGCCGGGACAGTGTCGTACGAGCAATACTTC. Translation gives CSARAGTVSYEQYF.

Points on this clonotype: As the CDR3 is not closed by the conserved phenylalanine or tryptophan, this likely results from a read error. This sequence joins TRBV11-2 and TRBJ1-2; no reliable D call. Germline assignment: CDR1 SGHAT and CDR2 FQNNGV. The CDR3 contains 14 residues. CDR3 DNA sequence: TGTGTCAGCAGCTTAACACGTACTAACTGTGGCTACACCTAC. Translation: CVSSLTRTNCGYTY.

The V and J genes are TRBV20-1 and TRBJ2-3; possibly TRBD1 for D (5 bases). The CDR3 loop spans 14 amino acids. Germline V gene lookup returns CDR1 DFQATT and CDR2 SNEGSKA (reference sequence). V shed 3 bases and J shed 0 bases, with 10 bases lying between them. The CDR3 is CSASRVISTDTQYF. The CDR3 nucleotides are TGCAGTGCTAGCAGGGTTATTAGCACAGATACGCAGTATTTT.

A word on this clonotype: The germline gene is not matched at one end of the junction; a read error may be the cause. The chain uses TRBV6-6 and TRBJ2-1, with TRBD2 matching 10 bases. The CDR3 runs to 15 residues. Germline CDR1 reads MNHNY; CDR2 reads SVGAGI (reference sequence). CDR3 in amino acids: CAGSYASGSDNDQFF. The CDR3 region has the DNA TGTGCCGGCAGTTACGCTAGCGGGAGTGACAATGATCAGTTCTTC.

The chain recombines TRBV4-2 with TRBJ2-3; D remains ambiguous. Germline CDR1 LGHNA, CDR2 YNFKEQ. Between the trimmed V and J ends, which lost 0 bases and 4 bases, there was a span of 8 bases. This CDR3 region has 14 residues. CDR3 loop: CASSQEREADTQYF. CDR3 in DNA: TGTGCCAGCAGCCAAGAGCGAGAGGCAGATACGCAGTATTTT.

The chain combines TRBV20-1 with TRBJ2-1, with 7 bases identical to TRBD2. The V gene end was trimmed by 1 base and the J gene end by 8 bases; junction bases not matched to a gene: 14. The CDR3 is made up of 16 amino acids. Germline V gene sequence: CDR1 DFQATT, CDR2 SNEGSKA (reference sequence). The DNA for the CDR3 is TGCAGTGCTAGAGTACCCAGGAGCGGGAAATTTTATGAGCAGTTCTTC. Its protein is CSARVPRSGKFYEQFF.

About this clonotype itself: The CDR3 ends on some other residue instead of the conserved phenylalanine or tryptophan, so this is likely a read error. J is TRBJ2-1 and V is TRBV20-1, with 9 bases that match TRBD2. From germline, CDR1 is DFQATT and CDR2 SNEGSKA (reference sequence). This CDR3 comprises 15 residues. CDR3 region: CSAELSGSSYDEQFI. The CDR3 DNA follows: TGCAGTGCGGAACTTAGCGGGAGCTCCTACGATGAGCAGTTCATC.

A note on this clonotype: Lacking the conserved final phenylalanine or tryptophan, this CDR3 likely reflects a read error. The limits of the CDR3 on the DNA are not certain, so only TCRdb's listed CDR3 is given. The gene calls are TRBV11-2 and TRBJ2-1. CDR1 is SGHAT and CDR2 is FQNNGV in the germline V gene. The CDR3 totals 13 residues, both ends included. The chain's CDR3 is CASSSGRINEQIL.

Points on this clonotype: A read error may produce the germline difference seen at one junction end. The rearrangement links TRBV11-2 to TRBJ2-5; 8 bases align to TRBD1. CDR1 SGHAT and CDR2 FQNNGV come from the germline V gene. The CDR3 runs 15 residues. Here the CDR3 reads CPSRRTGMGQETQYF. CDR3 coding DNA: TGTCCCAGCAGAAGGACAGGGATGGGCCAAGAGACCCAGTACTTC.

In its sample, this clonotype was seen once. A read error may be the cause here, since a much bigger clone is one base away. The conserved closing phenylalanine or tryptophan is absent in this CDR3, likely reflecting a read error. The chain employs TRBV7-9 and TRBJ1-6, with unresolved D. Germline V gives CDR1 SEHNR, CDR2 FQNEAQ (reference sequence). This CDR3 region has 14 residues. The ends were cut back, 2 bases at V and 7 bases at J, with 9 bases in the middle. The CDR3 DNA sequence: TGTGCCAGCAGCTTAAACAGTGACAATTCACCCCTCCACATT. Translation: CASSLNSDNSPLHI.

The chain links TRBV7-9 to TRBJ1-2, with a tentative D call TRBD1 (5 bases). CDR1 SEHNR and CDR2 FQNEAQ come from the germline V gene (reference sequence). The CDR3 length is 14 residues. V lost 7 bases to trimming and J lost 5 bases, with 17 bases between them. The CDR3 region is CASNAAGTGYGYTF. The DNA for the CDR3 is TGTGCCAGCAACGCCGCCGGAACAGGATATGGCTACACCTTC. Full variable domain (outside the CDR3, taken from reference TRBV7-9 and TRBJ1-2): DTGVSQNPRHKITKRGQNVTFRCDPISEHNRLYWYRQTLGQGPEFLTYFQNEAQLEKSRLLSDRFSAERPKGSFSTLEIQRTEQGDSAMYLCASNAAGTGYGYTFGSGTRLTVV.

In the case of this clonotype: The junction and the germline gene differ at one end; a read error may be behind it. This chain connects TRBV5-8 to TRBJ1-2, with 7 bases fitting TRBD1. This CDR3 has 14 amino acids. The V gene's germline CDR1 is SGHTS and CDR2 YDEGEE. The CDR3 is CASNKGAGNYGYTF. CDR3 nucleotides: TGTGCTAGCAACAAGGGGGCCGGTAACTATGGCTACACCTTC.

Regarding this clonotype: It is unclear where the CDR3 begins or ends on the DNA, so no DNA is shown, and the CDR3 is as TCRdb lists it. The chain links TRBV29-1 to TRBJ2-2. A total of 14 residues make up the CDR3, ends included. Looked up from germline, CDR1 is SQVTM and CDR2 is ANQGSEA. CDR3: CGVGPGANTGELFF.

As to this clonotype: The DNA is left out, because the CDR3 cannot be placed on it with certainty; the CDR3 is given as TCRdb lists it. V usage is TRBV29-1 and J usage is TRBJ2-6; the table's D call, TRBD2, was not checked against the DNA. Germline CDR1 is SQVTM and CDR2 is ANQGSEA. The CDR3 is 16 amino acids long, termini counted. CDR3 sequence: CSAWALGSSGANVLSF.